This TCR beta chain was sequenced for a study of shared clonotypes between healthy human individuals. On the study more broadly: Three plates each covered CD4 naive and memory; CD8 naive two, CD8 memory one.

Here immunoSEQ multiplex PCR was the method, and the copy in TCRdb shows in-frame clones only, minus some. Here the sample spans millions of clones, 80% to 95% being singletons. Study results and caveats: Rarefaction exposed incomplete sorted-subset sequencing despite large depth. Naive subsets tended to show greater estimated richness than memory subsets.

On this clone: No antigen is known for it.

V shed 6 bases and J shed 13 bases, with 19 bases lying between them. Germline-derived CDR1 and CDR2 are MNHNY and SVGAGI (reference sequence). The CDR3 loop spans 13 amino acids. The source material was naive CD4+ T cells from PBMCs. Noted subset: CD45RA+ positively selected. This rearrangement joins TRBV6-6 to TRBJ2-1, with TRBD1 as a possible D gene (5 bases). This sequence originates from a man aged 18-30 years in good health. Some clones in this sample may be carry-over from other donors' samples. CDR3 sequence: CASRLNRKKDQFF. CDR3 coding DNA: TGTGCCAGCAGACTAAACAGGAAGAAGGATCAGTTCTTC.